Following are 11 T cell receptor beta chains from one sample sequenced in a study of regulatory T cells in long-lasting Graves disease. As for time point: persistent/refractory GD, antithyroid drugs over 5 years with positive TRAb. There was RNA extracted from PBMCs, and the TCR library was made from it. To make TCR beta libraries, researchers used iRepertoire HTBI primers and Arm-PCR of CDR3 regions. TCRdb reprocessed the multiplex PCR reads with MiXCR, giving one entry per CDR3 protein. The sample yields roughly 700,000 distinct CDR3 sequences, about 30% seen once. The sequences come from peripheral blood mononuclear cells (PBMCs), collected when the disease was refractory, from a patient treated with antithyroid drugs. These receptors originate from a female donor with Graves disease.

The chain employs TRBV10-3 and TRBJ1-5; 7 bases match TRBD1. CDR3 size: 15 residues. Trimming took 0 bases from V and 2 from J; bases not matched to a gene: 1. Per germline, CDR1 ENHRY and CDR2 SYGVKD. The CDR3 DNA reads as TGTGCCATCAGTGAGTCAGGACAGGGCAATCAGCCCCAGCATTTT. Encoded protein: CAISESGQGNQPQHF.

This clonotype occurred a few times. V and J are TRBV27 and TRBJ2-7; weak D call: TRBD2 (6 bases). The CDR3 sequence is 18 residues long. The germline V and J ends were trimmed by 8 bases and 6 bases, with 32 bases remaining between them. The germline V gene has CDR1 MNHEY and CDR2 SMNVEV (reference sequence). CDR3 in amino acids: CASSNVGREPSTTGEQYF. The CDR3 bases are TGTGCCAGCTCCAACGTCGGTCGGGAGCCCTCTACTACAGGCGAGCAGTACTTC.

J is TRBJ1-1 and V is TRBV20-1; tentatively, D is TRBD1 (6 bases). The CDR3 has 14 residues. V gave up 5 bases and J gave up 3 bases, with 16 bases separating them. Germline CDR1 DFQATT, CDR2 SNEGSKA (reference sequence). CDR3 sequence (DNA): TGCAGTGCTGAATACAGGGATTGGGACACTGAAGCTTTCTTT. Translated, it gives CSAEYRDWDTEAFF.

A few counts support this clonotype. V gene TRBV11-2 combines with J gene TRBJ1-6; D not resolved. V lost 4 bases, J lost 0 bases, and 10 bases lay in between. The CDR3 sequence is 16 residues long. CDR1 is SGHAT and CDR2 is FQNNGV in the germline V gene. CDR3 loop: CASSSTLSSYNSPLHF. The CDR3 region has the DNA TGTGCCAGCAGCTCGACCCTGAGCTCCTATAATTCACCCCTCCACTTT.

The genes are TRBV5-1 and TRBJ1-2, with 7 bases lining up with TRBD1. Unmatched junction bases numbered 11, after V lost 3 bases and J lost 9 bases. CDR1 and CDR2 (germline): SGHRS, YFSETQ. The length of the CDR3 is 14 residues. The CDR3: CASSSPGQNLRYTF. The DNA for the CDR3 is TGCGCCAGCAGCTCACCGGGACAGAACCTTCGCTACACCTTC.

In its sample, this clonotype was seen a few times. The chain is built from TRBV6-5 and TRBJ1-5, with D unclear. The CDR3 runs 15 residues. Germline V gene lookup returns CDR1 MNHEY and CDR2 SVGAGI. V was cut by 2 bases and J by 6 bases, with 14 bases left in between. In DNA, the CDR3 is TGTGCCAGCAGTTACGTCCCAGGAGGCAGTCAGCCCCAGCATTTT. Translating gives CASSYVPGGSQPQHF.

This clonotype was observed a handful of times. The chain links TRBV12-3 or TRBV12-4 to TRBJ1-1; weak D call: TRBD1 (6 bases). CDR3 length: 14 amino acids. V was clipped by 7 bases and J by 1 base, with 13 bases between them. In DNA form, the CDR3 reads TGTGCCAGCACCAATGGACAGTCGAACACTGAAGCTTTCTTT. It specifies CASTNGQSNTEAFF.

As for this clonotype: This may come from a read error, since a much larger clone is one base off. This chain connects TRBV2 to TRBJ1-5; TRBD1 matches at 7 bases. Germline values: CDR1 SNHLY, CDR2 FYNNEI. The CDR3 loop spans 15 amino acids. The CDR3 region has the DNA TGTGCCGGCAGACAACTCACAGGGGCCAATCAGCCCCAGCATTTT. Protein sequence: CAGRQLTGANQPQHF.

This clonotype was seen a handful of times. The gene calls are TRBV25-1 and TRBJ1-4, with TRBD1 as a possible D gene (5 bases). V lost 2 bases, J lost 5 bases, and 9 bases lay in between. Germline CDR1 is MGHDK and CDR2 is SYGVNS. CDR3 length: 14 amino acids. CDR3 sequence: CASSEQGKNEKLFF. The CDR3 DNA is TGTGCCAGCAGTGAACAGGGAAAGAATGAAAAACTGTTTTTT. Drawing the rest from reference TRBV25-1 and TRBJ1-4, the complete variable domain is EADIYQTPRYLVIGTGKKITLECSQTMGHDKMYWYQQDPGMELHLIHYSYGVNSTEKGDLSSESTVSRIRTEHFPLTLESARPSHTSQYLCASSEQGKNEKLFFGSGTQLSVL.

The chain uses TRBV15 and TRBJ1-2, with TRBD1 matching over 8 bases. The V gene end was trimmed by 3 bases and the J gene end by 8 bases; junction bases not matched to a gene: 11. This CDR3 comprises 15 residues. CDR1 is LNHNV, CDR2 YYDKDF, per germline (reference sequence). This chain's CDR3 is CATSREAGGAWGYTF. The CDR3 bases are TGTGCCACCAGCAGGGAGGCAGGGGGCGCTTGGGGCTACACCTTC. Complete variable domain (other parts from reference TRBV15 and TRBJ1-2): DAMVIQNPRYQVTQFGKPVTLSCSQTLNHNVMYWYQQKSSQAPKLLFHYYDKDFNNEADTPDNFQSRRPNTSFCFLDIRSPGLGDTAMYLCATSREAGGAWGYTFGSGTRLTVV.

The rearrangement links TRBV6-5 to TRBJ1-2, with 10 bases that match TRBD1. After removal of 3 bases from V and 8 bases from J, the junction contained 6 bases not matched to a gene. The germline CDR1 and CDR2 sequences are MNHEY and SVGAGI. The CDR3 spans 14 residues. In DNA, the CDR3 is TGTGCCAGCAGTTATCCCGGGGACAGGGGCGGCTACACCTTC. It specifies CASSYPGDRGGYTF.